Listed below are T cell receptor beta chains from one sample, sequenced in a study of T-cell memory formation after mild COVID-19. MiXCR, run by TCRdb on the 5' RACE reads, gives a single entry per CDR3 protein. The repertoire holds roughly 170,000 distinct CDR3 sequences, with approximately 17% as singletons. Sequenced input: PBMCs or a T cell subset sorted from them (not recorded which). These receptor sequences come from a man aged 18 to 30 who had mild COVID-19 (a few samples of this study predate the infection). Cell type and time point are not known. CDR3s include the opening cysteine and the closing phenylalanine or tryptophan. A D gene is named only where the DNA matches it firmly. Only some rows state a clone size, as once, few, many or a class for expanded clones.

CDR3aa: CASSPDTGFSSPLHF
CDR3nt: TGTGCCAGCAGCCCCGACACAGGGTTTTCTTCACCCCTCCACTTT
abundance: few
len: 15
d_gene: NA
j_gene: TRBJ1-6
v_gene: TRBV7-6

CDR3aa: CSAATSGGPQYF
CDR3nt: TGCAGTGCTGCGACTAGCGGGGGCCCCCAGTACTTC
abundance: few
len: 12
d_gene: TRBD2
j_gene: TRBJ2-5
v_gene: TRBV20-1

CDR3aa: CASFSGGTTNYGYTF
CDR3nt: TGCGCCAGCTTCTCCGGGGGAACAACGAACTATGGCTACACCTTC
abundance: few
len: 15
d_gene: NA
j_gene: TRBJ1-2
v_gene: TRBV5-1

CDR3aa: CARARQEGYGYTF
CDR3nt: TGTGCCAGAGCCCGACAGGAAGGGTATGGCTACACCTTC
abundance: NA
len: 13
d_gene: NA
j_gene: TRBJ1-2
v_gene: TRBV2

CDR3aa: CASSRPTYSNQPQHF
CDR3nt: TGTGCCAGCAGTCGACCTACTTATAGCAATCAGCCCCAGCATTTT
abundance: few
len: 15
d_gene: NA
j_gene: TRBJ1-5
v_gene: TRBV6-2/TRBV6-3

CDR3aa: CASGLYHRLSGNTIYF
CDR3nt: TGTGCTAGTGGTTTGTATCACAGACTCTCTGGAAACACCATATATTTT
abundance: NA
len: 16
d_gene: NA
j_gene: TRBJ1-3
v_gene: TRBV12-5

CDR3aa: CASSLIGTSGGQYTGELFF
CDR3nt: TGTGCCAGCAGCTTAATCGGGACTAGCGGGGGACAGTACACCGGGGAGCTGTTTTTT
abundance: NA
len: 19
d_gene: TRBD2
j_gene: TRBJ2-2
v_gene: TRBV7-3

CDR3aa: CASSSARQGMSYNEQFF
CDR3nt: TGTGCCAGCAGCTCCGCAAGACAGGGGATGTCCTACAATGAGCAGTTCTTC
abundance: NA
len: 17
d_gene: TRBD1
j_gene: TRBJ2-1
v_gene: TRBV7-2

CDR3aa: CASSQILAGDPGTQYF
CDR3nt: TGCGCCAGCAGCCAGATACTAGCGGGGGACCCAGGGACGCAGTATTTT
abundance: few
len: 16
d_gene: TRBD2
j_gene: TRBJ2-3
v_gene: TRBV4-1

CDR3aa: CASSLGGGAADTQYF
CDR3nt: TGTGCCAGCAGCTTAGGAGGGGGGGCCGCAGATACGCAGTATTTT
abundance: NA
len: 15
d_gene: NA
j_gene: TRBJ2-3
v_gene: TRBV7-7

CDR3aa: CASSEAGPRQGNSPLHF
CDR3nt: TGTGCCAGCAGTGAAGCGGGGCCTAGGCAGGGGAATTCACCCCTCCACTTT
abundance: few
len: 17
d_gene: NA
j_gene: TRBJ1-6
v_gene: TRBV6-1

CDR3aa: CASSLLATTNEKLFF
CDR3nt: TGCGCCAGCAGCCTATTAGCTACAACTAATGAAAAACTGTTTTTT
abundance: few
len: 15
d_gene: NA
j_gene: TRBJ1-4
v_gene: TRBV5-1

CDR3aa: CSARRSGTTDTQYF
CDR3nt: TGCAGTGCTAGGCGTTCGGGGACCACAGATACGCAGTATTTT
abundance: NA
len: 14
d_gene: NA
j_gene: TRBJ2-3
v_gene: TRBV20-1

CDR3aa: CASSLGITGGNIQYF
CDR3nt: TGTGCCAGCAGCTTAGGCATTACTGGGGGGAACATTCAGTACTTC
abundance: many
len: 15
d_gene: NA
j_gene: TRBJ2-4
v_gene: TRBV7-2

CDR3aa: CASSSSEGRLYGYTF
CDR3nt: TGTGCCAGCAGCTCGTCCGAGGGACGTCTCTATGGCTACACCTTC
abundance: few
len: 15
d_gene: NA
j_gene: TRBJ1-2
v_gene: TRBV7-9

CDR3aa: CASSVGVRGEAFF
CDR3nt: TGTGCCAGCAGCGTAGGGGTGAGGGGTGAAGCTTTCTTT
abundance: NA
len: 13
d_gene: NA
j_gene: TRBJ1-1
v_gene: TRBV9

CDR3aa: CSASDRYYEQYF
CDR3nt: TGCAGCGCCTCCGACAGGTACTACGAGCAGTACTTC
abundance: NA
len: 12
d_gene: NA
j_gene: TRBJ2-7
v_gene: TRBV29-1

CDR3aa: CASSSPGTGLNTEAFF
CDR3nt: TGTGCCAGCAGTTCTCCCGGGACAGGGTTGAACACTGAAGCTTTCTTT
abundance: few
len: 16
d_gene: TRBD1
j_gene: TRBJ1-1
v_gene: TRBV28

CDR3aa: CASGQTSSSWFF
CDR3nt: TGTGCCAGCGGGCAGACTAGCAGTTCGTGGTTCTTC
abundance: few
len: 12
d_gene: TRBD2
j_gene: TRBJ2-1
v_gene: TRBV6-6

CDR3aa: CASSPSGQGRGYTF
CDR3nt: TGTGCCAGCAGCCCTAGCGGACAGGGTCGGGGCTACACCTTC
abundance: few
len: 14
d_gene: TRBD1
j_gene: TRBJ1-2
v_gene: TRBV7-2

CDR3aa: CASSVDYWTYTEAFF
CDR3nt: TGTGCCAGCAGCGTAGACTATTGGACATACACTGAAGCTTTCTTT
abundance: few
len: 15
d_gene: NA
j_gene: TRBJ1-1
v_gene: TRBV9

CDR3aa: CASSQGVGKTSYEQYF
CDR3nt: TGCGCCAGCAGCCAAGGGGTAGGCAAGACATCCTACGAGCAGTACTTC
abundance: many
len: 16
d_gene: NA
j_gene: TRBJ2-7
v_gene: TRBV4-3

CDR3aa: CASSRGADTLTDTQYF
CDR3nt: TGTGCCAGCAGCCGAGGGGCGGATACTCTCACAGATACGCAGTATTTT
abundance: NA
len: 16
d_gene: NA
j_gene: TRBJ2-3
v_gene: TRBV11-2

CDR3aa: CASTFGGPQETQYF
CDR3nt: TGTGCCAGCACTTTCGGGGGGCCCCAAGAGACCCAGTACTTC
abundance: many
len: 14
d_gene: NA
j_gene: TRBJ2-5
v_gene: TRBV12-3/TRBV12-4

CDR3aa: CASALTRTTTGELFF
CDR3nt: TGTGCCAGCGCCCTCACGCGGACAACCACCGGGGAGCTGTTTTTT
abundance: NA
len: 15
d_gene: NA
j_gene: TRBJ2-2
v_gene: TRBV7-2

CDR3aa: CASSQGGGRQYF
CDR3nt: TGTGCCAGCAGCCAAGGTGGGGGAAGGCAGTATTTT
abundance: few
len: 12
d_gene: NA
j_gene: TRBJ2-3
v_gene: TRBV14

CDR3aa: CASSLGDSWNSPLHF
CDR3nt: TGTGCCAGCAGCTTAGGTGACAGCTGGAATTCACCCCTCCACTTT
abundance: few
len: 15
d_gene: NA
j_gene: TRBJ1-6
v_gene: TRBV11-2

CDR3aa: CSARVGGTGLSGNTIYF
CDR3nt: TGCAGTGCTAGAGTGGGGGGAACAGGGCTGTCTGGAAACACCATATATTTT
abundance: few
len: 17
d_gene: NA
j_gene: TRBJ1-3
v_gene: TRBV20-1

CDR3aa: CASSLTKTTEAFF
CDR3nt: TGTGCCAGCAGCTTAACAAAGACCACTGAAGCTTTCTTT
abundance: NA
len: 13
d_gene: NA
j_gene: TRBJ1-1
v_gene: TRBV7-2

CDR3aa: CSVGLENIQYF
CDR3nt: TGCAGCGTTGGGCTGGAAAACATTCAGTACTTC
abundance: once
len: 11
d_gene: NA
j_gene: TRBJ2-4
v_gene: TRBV29-1

CDR3aa: CASSLGGVNEQFF
CDR3nt: TGTGCCAGCAGCTTAGGCGGGGTCAATGAGCAGTTCTTC
abundance: NA
len: 13
d_gene: NA
j_gene: TRBJ2-1
v_gene: TRBV7-9

CDR3aa: CASSTRTGRTYNEQFF
CDR3nt: TGTGCCAGCAGCACTCGGACAGGGAGGACCTACAATGAGCAGTTCTTC
abundance: NA
len: 16
d_gene: TRBD1
j_gene: TRBJ2-1
v_gene: TRBV6-2/TRBV6-3

CDR3aa: CASSLAFLGEETQYF
CDR3nt: TGTGCCAGCAGCTTGGCGTTTCTGGGGGAAGAGACCCAGTACTTC
abundance: NA
len: 15
d_gene: NA
j_gene: TRBJ2-5
v_gene: TRBV5-5

CDR3aa: CASSYPGTEASEAFF
CDR3nt: TGTGCCAGCAGTTACCCCGGGACAGAGGCCTCTGAAGCTTTCTTT
abundance: few
len: 15
d_gene: TRBD1
j_gene: TRBJ1-1
v_gene: TRBV6-5

CDR3aa: CASSLGTRVDYGYTF
CDR3nt: TGTGCCAGCAGCTTAGGGACTAGGGTGGACTATGGCTACACCTTC
abundance: NA
len: 15
d_gene: NA
j_gene: TRBJ1-2
v_gene: TRBV7-2

CDR3aa: CASSPDRGNTGELFF
CDR3nt: TGTGCCAGCAGCCCGGACAGGGGGAACACCGGGGAGCTGTTTTTT
abundance: NA
len: 15
d_gene: TRBD1
j_gene: TRBJ2-2
v_gene: TRBV12-3/TRBV12-4

CDR3aa: CASSFTGGDPWEKLFF
CDR3nt: TGTGCCAGCAGCTTCACAGGGGGCGACCCTTGGGAAAAACTGTTTTTT
abundance: few
len: 16
d_gene: TRBD1
j_gene: TRBJ1-4
v_gene: TRBV7-2

CDR3aa: CASSLYLEVEAFF
CDR3nt: TGTGCCAGCAGCTTATATCTTGAGGTTGAAGCTTTCTTT
abundance: NA
len: 13
d_gene: NA
j_gene: TRBJ1-1
v_gene: TRBV7-2

CDR3aa: CSAPPGQVNTEAFF
CDR3nt: TGCAGTGCTCCGCCCGGACAAGTGAACACTGAAGCTTTCTTT
abundance: few
len: 14
d_gene: NA
j_gene: TRBJ1-1
v_gene: TRBV20-1

CDR3aa: CASSFGADTDTQYF
CDR3nt: TGTGCCAGCAGCTTTGGGGCGGACACAGATACGCAGTATTTT
abundance: NA
len: 14
d_gene: NA
j_gene: TRBJ2-3
v_gene: TRBV7-2

CDR3aa: CASSQTSGGLDEQYF
CDR3nt: TGCGCCAGCAGCCAAACTAGCGGGGGTCTTGACGAGCAGTACTTC
abundance: NA
len: 15
d_gene: TRBD2
j_gene: TRBJ2-7
v_gene: TRBV4-3

CDR3aa: CASSRTTDYNEQFF
CDR3nt: TGTGCCAGCAGTCGGACGACAGATTACAATGAGCAGTTCTTC
abundance: NA
len: 14
d_gene: NA
j_gene: TRBJ2-1
v_gene: TRBV6-7

CDR3aa: CASSRLGGEKLFF
CDR3nt: TGCGCCAGCAGCCGATTGGGGGGGGAAAAACTGTTTTTT
abundance: few
len: 13
d_gene: NA
j_gene: TRBJ1-4
v_gene: TRBV4-3

CDR3aa: CASSLVGGTYNEQFF
CDR3nt: TGCGCCAGCAGCTTGGTTGGGGGGACCTACAATGAGCAGTTCTTC
abundance: NA
len: 15
d_gene: NA
j_gene: TRBJ2-1
v_gene: TRBV5-1

CDR3aa: CASSLAAGVYEQYF
CDR3nt: TGTGCCAGCAGCTTAGCAGCCGGGGTTTACGAGCAGTACTTC
abundance: few
len: 14
d_gene: NA
j_gene: TRBJ2-7
v_gene: TRBV7-9

CDR3aa: CATLAGGRNEQFF
CDR3nt: TGTGCCACCCTAGCGGGGGGGCGAAATGAGCAGTTCTTC
abundance: many
len: 13
d_gene: TRBD2
j_gene: TRBJ2-1
v_gene: TRBV10-3

CDR3aa: CASSLSGGQAEMPSTAPLRSHTF
CDR3nt: TGTGCCAGCAGTTTATCGGGGGGGCAGGCGGAGATGCCCTCAACAGCCCCGCTCCGGAGCCACACCTTC
abundance: few
len: 23
d_gene: NA
j_gene: TRBJ1-2
v_gene: TRBV27

CDR3aa: CASSLMSSGATDTQYF
CDR3nt: TGTGCCAGCAGCTTAATGTCCTCTGGGGCCACAGATACGCAGTATTTT
abundance: few
len: 16
d_gene: NA
j_gene: TRBJ2-3
v_gene: TRBV7-3

CDR3aa: CASSSPADTQYF
CDR3nt: TGTGCCAGCAGCTCCCCGGCAGATACGCAGTATTTT
abundance: NA
len: 12
d_gene: NA
j_gene: TRBJ2-3
v_gene: TRBV7-2

CDR3aa: CASTLVGGGGTEAFF
CDR3nt: TGTGCCAGCACTCTGGTAGGGGGCGGGGGCACTGAAGCTTTCTTT
abundance: few
len: 15
d_gene: TRBD1
j_gene: TRBJ1-1
v_gene: TRBV7-3

CDR3aa: CASSPGQTQYF
CDR3nt: TGTGCCAGCTCACCGGGACAGACCCAGTACTTC
abundance: few
len: 11
d_gene: NA
j_gene: TRBJ2-5
v_gene: TRBV18

CDR3aa: CATSRGGYGYTF
CDR3nt: TGTGCCACCAGCAGAGGTGGTTATGGCTACACCTTC
abundance: NA
len: 12
d_gene: NA
j_gene: TRBJ1-2
v_gene: TRBV15